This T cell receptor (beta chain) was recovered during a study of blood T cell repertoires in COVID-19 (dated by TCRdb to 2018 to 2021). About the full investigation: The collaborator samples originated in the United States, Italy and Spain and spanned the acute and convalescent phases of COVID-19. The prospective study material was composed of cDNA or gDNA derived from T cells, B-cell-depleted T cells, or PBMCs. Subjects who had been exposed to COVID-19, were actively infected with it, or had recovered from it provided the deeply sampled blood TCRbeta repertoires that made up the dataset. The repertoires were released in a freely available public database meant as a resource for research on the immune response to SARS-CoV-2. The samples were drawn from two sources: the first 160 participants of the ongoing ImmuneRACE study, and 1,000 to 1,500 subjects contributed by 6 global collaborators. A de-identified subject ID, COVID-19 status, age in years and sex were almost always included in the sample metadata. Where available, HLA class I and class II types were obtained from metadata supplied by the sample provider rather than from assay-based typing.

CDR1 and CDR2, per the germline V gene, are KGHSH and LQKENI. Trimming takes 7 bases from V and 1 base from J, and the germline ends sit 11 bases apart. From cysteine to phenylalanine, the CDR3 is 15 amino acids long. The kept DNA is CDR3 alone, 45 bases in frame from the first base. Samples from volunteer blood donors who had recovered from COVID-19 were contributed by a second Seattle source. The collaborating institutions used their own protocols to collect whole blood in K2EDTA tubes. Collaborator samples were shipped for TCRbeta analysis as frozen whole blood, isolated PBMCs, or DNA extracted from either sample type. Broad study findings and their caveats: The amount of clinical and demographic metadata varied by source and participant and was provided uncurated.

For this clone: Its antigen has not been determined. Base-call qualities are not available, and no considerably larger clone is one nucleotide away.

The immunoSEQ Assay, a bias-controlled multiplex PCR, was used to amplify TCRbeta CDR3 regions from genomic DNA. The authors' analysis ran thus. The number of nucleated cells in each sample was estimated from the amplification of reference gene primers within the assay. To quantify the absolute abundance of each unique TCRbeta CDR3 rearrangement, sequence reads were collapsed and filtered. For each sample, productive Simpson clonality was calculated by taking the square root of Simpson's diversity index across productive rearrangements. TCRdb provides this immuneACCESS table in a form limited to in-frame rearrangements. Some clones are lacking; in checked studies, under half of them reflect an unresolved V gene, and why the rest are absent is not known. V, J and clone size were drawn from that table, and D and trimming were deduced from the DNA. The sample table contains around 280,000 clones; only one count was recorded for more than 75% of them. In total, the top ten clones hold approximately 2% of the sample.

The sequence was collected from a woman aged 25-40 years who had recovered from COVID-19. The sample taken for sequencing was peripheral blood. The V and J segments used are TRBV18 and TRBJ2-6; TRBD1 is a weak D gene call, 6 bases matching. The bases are TGTGCCAGCTTGATACAGGGTTCTGGGGCCAACGTCCTGACTTTC. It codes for CASLIQGSGANVLTF.